These T cell receptor beta chains were read from a single sample in a study of CD8+CD57+ T cells in acquired aplastic anemia. TCRdb analysed the reads with MiXCR anew, one entry per CDR3 protein. This sample has about 180,000 distinct CDR3 sequences, with approximately 49% found just once. Sequencing was carried out using sorted CD4+, CD8+, or CD8+CD57+ T cells (not recorded which) from PBMCs. The receptors stem from a human donor in good health. Both conserved end residues are part of each CDR3. D genes are given only for firm matches. Not all rows give a size; the values are once, few, many and, for expanded clones, a class.

J: TRBJ1-1
size: many
D: NA
V: TRBV15
CDR3: CATSRGGRTEAFF
DNA: TGTGCCACCAGCAGAGGGGGTCGTACTGAAGCTTTCTTT

J: TRBJ1-2
size: many
D: NA
V: TRBV5-1
CDR3: CASRRDTNYGYTF
DNA: TGCGCCAGCAGGAGGGACACGAACTATGGCTACACCTTC

J: TRBJ2-1
size: few
D: NA
V: TRBV18
CDR3: CASSPQGTHNEQFF
DNA: TGTGCCAGCTCACCACAGGGGACTCACAATGAGCAGTTCTTC

J: TRBJ1-1
size: many
D: NA
V: TRBV19
CDR3: CASSTVTAMNTEAFF
DNA: TGTGCCAGTAGTACCGTGACAGCGATGAACACTGAAGCTTTCTTT

J: TRBJ2-1
size: once
D: TRBD1
V: TRBV12-3/TRBV12-4
CDR3: CASREGQGGHEQFF
DNA: TGTGCCAGCAGGGAAGGACAGGGGGGCCATGAGCAGTTCTTC

J: TRBJ1-1
size: NA
D: NA
V: TRBV9
CDR3: CASSVDGAVEAFF
DNA: TGTGCCAGCAGCGTAGACGGGGCAGTTGAAGCTTTCTTT

J: TRBJ1-1
size: NA
D: NA
V: TRBV12-3/TRBV12-4
CDR3: CASTVGGFGTEAFF
DNA: TGTGCCAGCACCGTGGGGGGTTTCGGGACTGAAGCTTTCTTT

J: TRBJ1-1
size: many
D: NA
V: TRBV20-1
CDR3: CSARGPRNTEAFF
DNA: TGCAGTGCTAGGGGCCCAAGGAACACTGAAGCTTTCTTT

J: TRBJ2-1
size: NA
D: TRBD1
V: TRBV6-1
CDR3: CASRAGGTSYNEQFF
DNA: TGTGCCAGCAGGGCAGGGGGCACCTCCTACAATGAGCAGTTCTTC

J: TRBJ1-2
size: NA
D: NA
V: TRBV19
CDR3: CASSVRTQGYYGYTF
DNA: TGTGCCAGTAGTGTTCGCACACAGGGATACTATGGCTACACCTTC

J: TRBJ2-4
size: many
D: NA
V: TRBV25-1
CDR3: CASSAKGTAKNIQYF
DNA: TGTGCCAGCAGTGCTAAGGGAACAGCCAAAAACATTCAGTACTTC

J: TRBJ1-1
size: NA
D: NA
V: TRBV12-3/TRBV12-4
CDR3: CASSPGSVRTEAFF
DNA: TGTGCCAGCAGCCCCGGTTCCGTTCGGACTGAAGCTTTCTTT